Listed here are 29 T cell receptor beta chains from one sample, sequenced in a study of OX40 agonist ivuxolimab in advanced cancers. The data were produced by immunoSEQ multiplex PCR, yet TCRdb's version contains in-frame clones alone and is incomplete. The data hold 53,000 or so clones, with more than 85% observed a single time. The sequences come from CD4+ or CD8+ T cells sorted from blood, collected in a trial of the OX40 agonist ivuxolimab. Every receptor here comes from an adult with an advanced solid tumor such as melanoma, head and neck, liver or kidney cancer.

This clone was found once. The rearrangement uses TRBV4-1 and TRBJ1-5; TRBD1 matches at 7 bases. V lost 0 bases to trimming and J lost 1 base; unmatched junction nucleotides: 3. Germline V gene data show CDR1 as MGHRA and CDR2 as YSYEKL. This CDR3 has 16 amino acids. The CDR3 DNA sequence: TGCGCCAGCAGCCAAGATGAGGACAGGAGCAATCAGCCCCAGCATTTT. This gives the protein CASSQDEDRSNQPQHF.

The rearrangement uses TRBV2 and TRBJ2-7, with D perhaps TRBD2 (6 bases). The CDR3 is 14 residues long. Germline assignment: CDR1 SNHLY and CDR2 FYNNEI. V lost 4 bases, J lost 5 bases, and 15 bases lay in between. The CDR3: CASSGAGPVNEQYF. Written as DNA, the CDR3 is TGTGCCAGCAGTGGTGCGGGACCCGTCAACGAGCAGTACTTC.

The rearrangement links TRBV6-4 to TRBJ1-4; D is perhaps TRBD1 (5 bases). CDR1 MRHNA and CDR2 SNTAGT come from the germline V gene. The V end was cut by 10 bases, the J end by 11 bases, with 20 bases between. This CDR3 has 13 residues. CDR3 protein: CATQTGALEKLFF. The CDR3 DNA is TGTGCCACGCAGACCGGGGCCTTAGAGAAACTGTTTTTT.

In its sample, this clone was seen a few times. V and J are TRBV5-1 and TRBJ1-5; D ambiguous. The CDR3 spans 13 residues. Germline V gene sequence: CDR1 SGHRS, CDR2 YFSETQ. With 0 bases removed from V and 3 bases from J, the gap between germline ends came to 4 bases. CDR3 residues: CASSLGPNQPQHF. CDR3 DNA sequence: TGCGCCAGCAGCTTGGGACCCAATCAGCCCCAGCATTTT.

This clone was detected once. V is TRBV7-8 and J is TRBJ1-1; 10 nucleotides match TRBD1. The V gene end was trimmed by 1 base and the J gene end by 6 bases; junction bases not matched to a gene: 17. Germline V gives CDR1 SGHVS, CDR2 FQNEAQ. CDR3 length: 19 amino acids. The CDR3 loop reads CASSLELLLDRGSLPEAFF. The CDR3 nucleotides read TGTGCCAGCAGCTTAGAGTTACTACTGGACAGGGGGTCTTTGCCTGAAGCTTTCTTT. The full variable domain, rest sourced from reference TRBV7-8 and TRBJ1-1, is GAGVSQSPRYKVAKRGQDVALRCDPISGHVSLFWYQQALGQGPEFLTYFQNEAQLDKSGLPSDRFFAERPEGSVSTLKIQRTQQEDSAVYLCASSLELLLDRGSLPEAFFGQGTRLTVV.

V and J are TRBV6-5 and TRBJ1-1; 11 nucleotides line up with TRBD1. The junction had 3 bases not matched to a gene; V was cut back by 1 base and J by 8 bases. The germline V gene has CDR1 MNHEY and CDR2 SVGAGI. The CDR3 contains 14 residues. CDR3 amino acids: CASSYFRDRGEAFF. The CDR3 nucleotides are TGTGCCAGCAGTTACTTTAGGGACAGGGGGGAAGCTTTCTTT.

The genes are TRBV11-1 and TRBJ2-7, with D tentatively TRBD1 or TRBD2 (5 bases each). Germline V gene sequence: CDR1 SGHAT, CDR2 FQDESV (reference sequence). The V and J ends lost 0 bases and 3 bases respectively, with 12 bases between them. The CDR3 is 15 amino acids. CDR3 DNA: TGTGCCAGCAGCTTAGCATGGGGGAATAACTACGAGCAGTACTTC. It yields the protein CASSLAWGNNYEQYF.

The V call is TRBV28, the J call TRBJ1-1; no clear D. CDR1 MDHEN and CDR2 SYDVKM come from the germline V gene. This CDR3 has 13 residues. The V end lost 7 bases, the J end lost 6 bases, and 15 bases lay between the germline ends. CDR3 sequence: CASTRRGVPEAFF. In DNA, the CDR3 is TGTGCCAGCACCCGCCGCGGGGTCCCTGAAGCTTTCTTT.

The chain has TRBV6-4 and TRBJ2-1, with 9 bases identical to TRBD2. J gave up 9 bases and V 5 bases, and 5 bases lay outside the gene matches. Germline CDR1 MRHNA, CDR2 SNTAGT. This CDR3 has 13 amino acids. The CDR3 is CASSRGRASEQFF. CDR3 in DNA: TGTGCCAGCAGTCGCGGGAGGGCGAGTGAGCAGTTCTTC.

The J gene is TRBJ1-4, the V gene TRBV5-6; 7 nucleotides align to TRBD1. The CDR3 totals 15 residues. After removal of 2 bases from V and 3 bases from J, the junction contained 4 bases not matched to a gene. Germline V gene lookup returns CDR1 SGHDT and CDR2 YYEEEE. The CDR3 DNA sequence: TGTGCCAGCAGCTTCACAGGGGAATCTAATGAAAAACTGTTTTTT. This translates into CASSFTGESNEKLFF. The whole variable domain, remainder taken from reference TRBV5-6 and TRBJ1-4, is DAGVTQSPTHLIKTRGQQVTLRCSPKSGHDTVSWYQQALGQGPQFIFQYYEEEERQRGNFPDRFSGHQFPNYSSELNVNALLLGDSALYLCASSFTGESNEKLFFGSGTQLSVL.

The chain carries TRBV27 and TRBJ2-7; 13 bases map to TRBD2. The V segment lost 3 bases and the J segment 2 bases; nucleotides outside the gene matches: 1. The germline V gene encodes CDR1 MNHEY and CDR2 SMNVEV (reference sequence). The CDR3 length is 15 residues. The CDR3 DNA sequence: TGTGCCAGCAGTTTCGGGACTAGCGGGACCTACGAGCAGTACTTC. Its protein product is CASSFGTSGTYEQYF.

J is TRBJ1-1 and V is TRBV7-3; tentatively, D is TRBD1 (5 bases). Between the trimmed V and J ends, which lost 4 bases and 4 bases, there was a span of 13 bases. The CDR3 is 14 amino acids. Germline V gene sequence: CDR1 SGHTA, CDR2 FQGTGA. The CDR3 sequence is CASSSLGGGTEAFF. The CDR3 DNA is TGTGCCAGCAGCTCCCTTGGGGGGGGCACTGAAGCTTTCTTT.

The chain combines TRBV6-5 with TRBJ1-6, with D possibly being TRBD1 (6 bases). Per the germline V gene, CDR1 is MNHEY and CDR2 is SVGAGI. V was pared by 2 bases and J by 4 bases, with 9 bases between. CDR3 size: 15 residues. The CDR3 coding sequence is TGTGCCAGCAGTTACCCCAGGGGTTATAATTCACCCCTCCACTTT. Protein: CASSYPRGYNSPLHF.

The chain joins TRBV15 to TRBJ1-4; 11 positions match TRBD1. The CDR3 has 16 residues. Germline V gene sequence: CDR1 LNHNV, CDR2 YYDKDF (reference sequence). With V trimmed by 6 bases and J by 1 base, 4 bases remained unmatched. The CDR3 DNA reads TGTGCCACCAGTCGGGACAGGGGGATAACTAATGAAAAACTGTTTTTT. This codes for CATSRDRGITNEKLFF.

The chain combines TRBV7-8 with TRBJ2-5; TRBD1 matches 10 bases. Per the germline V gene, CDR1 is SGHVS and CDR2 is FQNEAQ. The CDR3 spans 13 residues. Losses at the gene ends were 4 bases for V and 5 bases for J; bases not matched to a gene: 1. CDR3 residues: CASSWDRGETQYF. The CDR3 region has the DNA TGTGCCAGCAGCTGGGACAGGGGCGAGACCCAGTACTTC.

The rearrangement uses TRBV6-1 and TRBJ2-2; unclear D gene. The germline V gene encodes CDR1 MNHNS and CDR2 SASEGT. V shed 3 bases and J shed 2 bases, with 10 bases lying between them. The CDR3 consists of 15 residues. The CDR3 region is CASSDLVGNTGELFF. The CDR3 DNA is TGTGCCAGCAGTGACTTAGTGGGTAACACCGGGGAGCTGTTTTTT.

The chain couples TRBV11-2 to TRBJ2-1; D tentatively fits TRBD1 or TRBD2 (5 bases each). Trimming stripped 9 bases from V and 5 bases from J, with 8 bases between. There are 11 residues in the CDR3. Germline loops: CDR1 SGHAT, CDR2 FQNNGV. Written as DNA, the CDR3 is TGTGCCAGGGGGGTTGACAATGAGCAGTTCTTC. Its protein is CARGVDNEQFF.

The rearrangement joins TRBV7-2 to TRBJ2-1, with D tentatively TRBD1 (5 bases). Trimming took off 5 bases at V and 0 bases at J, with 14 bases between the two ends. CDR3 length: 16 amino acids. The germline CDR1 and CDR2 sequences are SGHTA and FQGNSA. The CDR3 DNA follows: TGTGCCAGCAGCCCAACCCACAGGAGCTCCTACAATGAGCAGTTCTTC. This codes for CASSPTHRSSYNEQFF.

V and J are TRBV4-1 and TRBJ2-1; 7 nucleotides align to TRBD2. CDR1 and CDR2 from the germline V gene are MGHRA and YSYEKL. V dropped 0 bases and J dropped 7; count of bases not matched to a gene: 6. CDR3 length equals 15 residues. The CDR3 sequence: CASSQDRGESNEQFF. Written as DNA, the CDR3 is TGCGCCAGCAGCCAAGATCGGGGGGAGAGTAATGAGCAGTTCTTC.

The chain joins TRBV6-5 to TRBJ1-4; 9 nucleotides agree with TRBD1. This CDR3 is 15 amino acids long. Unmatched junction bases numbered 7, after V lost 6 bases and J lost 5 bases. CDR1 MNHEY and CDR2 SVGAGI come from the germline V gene. In DNA form, the CDR3 reads TGTGCCAGCAGAGAGACAGGGGGAGGGAATGAAAAACTGTTTTTT. The encoded protein is CASRETGGGNEKLFF.

V is TRBV7-8 and J is TRBJ2-1; D may be TRBD2 (5 bases). There are 16 residues in the CDR3. V gave up 5 bases and J gave up 0 bases, with 14 bases separating them. Looked up from germline, CDR1 is SGHVS and CDR2 is FQNEAQ. The CDR3 reads CASSPHPGSSYNEQFF. The CDR3 DNA sequence: TGTGCCAGCAGCCCCCACCCGGGGAGCTCCTACAATGAGCAGTTCTTC.

This rearrangement joins TRBV15 to TRBJ2-2; 9 bases are shared with TRBD2. J was trimmed by 6 bases and V by 4 bases; bases with no gene match: 6. From germline, CDR1 is LNHNV and CDR2 YYDKDF (reference sequence). The length of the CDR3 is 15 residues. The CDR3 spells CATSTASGRPGELFF. CDR3 DNA: TGTGCCACCAGCACAGCAAGCGGGAGGCCCGGGGAGCTGTTTTTT.

The rearrangement joins TRBV13 to TRBJ2-7; D may be TRBD1 (6 bases). V was shortened by 3 bases and J by 2 bases, with 11 bases between the two germline ends. Germline-derived CDR1 and CDR2 are PRHDT and FYEKMQ (reference sequence). The CDR3 sequence is 14 residues long. CDR3 loop: CASSFPGHTYEQYF. CDR3 sequence (DNA): TGTGCCAGCAGCTTTCCGGGACATACCTACGAGCAGTACTTC.

The chain joins TRBV7-6 to TRBJ2-3; D is perhaps TRBD1 or TRBD2 (6 bases each). Germline V gene sequence: CDR1 SGHVS, CDR2 FNYEAQ. The CDR3 consists of 20 residues. The germline V and J ends were trimmed by 6 bases and 0 bases, with 28 bases remaining between them. CDR3 coding DNA: TGTGCCAGCAGTCTCCACCCTCGTCGGGGGCCAAGTACTAGCACAGATACGCAGTATTTT. Its protein is CASSLHPRRGPSTSTDTQYF.

This chain joins TRBV5-1 and TRBJ2-1, with TRBD2 matching over 8 bases. The trim removed 2 bases at V and 3 bases at J, leaving 4 bases unmatched. The germline V gene encodes CDR1 SGHRS and CDR2 YFSETQ. This CDR3 spans 15 amino acids. CDR3 region: CASSFREGLYNEQFF. In DNA form, the CDR3 reads TGCGCCAGCAGCTTTCGGGAGGGCCTCTACAATGAGCAGTTCTTC.

The V and J genes are TRBV28 and TRBJ1-5; D unclear. The CDR3 has 14 residues. Deletions cut 5 bases from V and 6 bases from J, with 14 bases between. From germline, CDR1 is MDHEN and CDR2 SYDVKM. DNA for the CDR3: TGTGCCAGCAGTCGCCGCCCCGCACCTCAGCCCCAGCATTTT. Amino acids: CASSRRPAPQPQHF. The full variable domain, in which reference TRBV28 and TRBJ1-5 provide the parts outside the CDR3, is DVKVTQSSRYLVKRTGEKVFLECVQDMDHENMFWYRQDPGLGLRLIYFSYDVKMKEKGDIPEGYSVSREKKERFSLILESASTNQTSMYLCASSRRPAPQPQHFGDGTRLSIL.

The CDR3 nucleotides are TGTGCCAGCAGTTCGGGACAGAATTCACCCCTCCACTTT. This codes for CASSSGQNSPLHF. The J gene is TRBJ1-6, the V gene TRBV28, with TRBD1 matching 7 bases. This CDR3 has 13 amino acids. J lost 7 bases, V lost 4 bases, and 1 base had no gene match. Germline V gives CDR1 MDHEN, CDR2 SYDVKM.

This CDR3 reads CASSRAPRDQPQHF. The CDR3 DNA reads as TGCGCCAGCTCGCGGGCCCCGAGGGATCAGCCCCAGCATTTT. The chain couples TRBV23-1 to TRBJ1-5; D ambiguous. TRBV23-1 is placed among ORFs of uncertain function. The V end was cut by 8 bases, the J end by 5 bases, with 16 bases between. CDR3 size: 14 residues.

The chain employs TRBV27 and TRBJ2-7; 7 nucleotides match TRBD2. CDR1 and CDR2 from the germline V gene are MNHEY and SMNVEV (reference sequence). The CDR3 sequence is 13 residues long. Trimming cost V 9 bases and J 2 bases; bases outside gene matches: 7. CDR3 region: CASGGDGAYEQYF. The DNA of the CDR3 is TGTGCCAGTGGGGGGGATGGCGCCTACGAGCAGTACTTC.